One T cell receptor (beta chain) is described in this entry. It lacks a known antigen. No base qualities exist here, and no much larger clone lies one base off it. A distance of 16 bases separates the germline ends of V and J, which lose 3 bases and 3 bases respectively. The CDR3 spans 15 residues, from the cysteine through the phenylalanine. Of all the DNA, just the CDR3 is kept, 45 bases in frame from base 1. CDR1 and CDR2 were assigned from the germline V gene (reference sequence) as SGHNT and YYREEE. The data derive from a study of beta chain features in type 1 diabetes (dated by TCRdb to 2017 to 2018). Regarding the complete study: Mean age, gender distribution, total cell number and subset yield did not differ between patients and healthy donors. Whereas all 28 donors provided naive and central memory subsets, regulatory and stem cell-like memory subsets were isolated from just 8 patients and roughly 8 healthy donors. The study compared TCRB repertoires of sorted circulating CD4+ T cell subsets between recently diagnosed type 1 diabetes patients and matched healthy donors. A total of roughly 100 million sorted cells were examined across all samples, and the number of cells per subset was strongly correlated with RNA yield. General findings and caveats noted by the study authors: Shorter templates might be favored by PCR, yet because patient and control samples were amplified and corrected together, any such skew would affect both groups equally. Because the HLA sub-analyses included only small numbers of individuals, any influence of HLA type on TCRB rearrangement was left unresolved. Naive, central memory and regulatory TCRB repertoires appeared to be more similar among patients than among healthy donors. In all four CD4+ subsets, TCRB CDR3 length was moderately but significantly shorter in type 1 diabetes patients. Sequencing cDNA rather than genomic DNA could over-represent highly expressing activated cells, although activation and CD3 levels did not differ between groups. At VDJ recombination sites, patients with type 1 diabetes made fewer insertions and deleted more nucleotides, a pattern implying thymic rearrangement abnormalities.

The entire amount of isolated RNA was reverse transcribed using the High Capacity cDNA Reverse Transcription Kit, so the sequenced TCRB transcripts were expressed ones. Deep immunoSEQ sequencing was performed on naive, central memory and regulatory T cell samples, with an average of roughly 4 million total reads per sample. After sorted cells were lysed in RLT buffer, RNA was extracted with DNase-treated RNeasy Micro or Mini kits, with the choice depending on cell number. To prevent cross-contamination, every cell subset was processed on its own, while patient and healthy donor samples were processed together. The immunoSEQ multiplex PCR was used to amplify TCRB sequences from cDNA, yielding 87-bp fragments that span the CDR3 region. Sequencing of the amplicons was performed on the Illumina HiSeq platform. The authors' analysis ran thus. Synthetic template baselines were used to correct PCR bias computationally, reads within Hamming distance 2 were collapsed, and singletons that could not be merged were discarded. By aligning reads against IMGT, V, D and J genes, CDR3 length, and insertions or deletions at six rearrangement sites were assigned. Clonotype counts were normalized to sorted cell number within each subset before computing true diversity and Gini coefficients with the tcR R package. The overlap coefficient, calculated on TCRB nucleotide sequences, was used to measure repertoire sharing. TCRdb holds this immuneACCESS table with in-frame rearrangements only. Some clones are missing; in checked studies, unresolved V genes explain under half, and the rest has no known cause. V, J and clone size are taken as reported in that table, and D and trimming were inferred from the DNA itself. Across this sample there are about 180,000 clones, with approximately 8.4% seen only once. The leading ten clones occupy under 0.55% of the sample.

Each donor gave one peripheral blood draw, averaging around 120 mL, which was collected into heparinised tubes. Using a panel that included CD45RO, CCR7, CD25, CD127, CD95 and CD27, naive, central memory, regulatory and stem cell-like memory CD4+ T cells were sorted on a BD FACSAria II. Every sorted population had a purity above 98%. PBMCs were separated immediately by Lymphoprep density gradient centrifugation and were stained directly, without being cultured. To minimize batch effects, samples were stained and sorted in pairs, one healthy donor with one patient per experiment. Recombination linked TRBV5-4 to TRBJ2-7; TRBD2 is a possible D gene, resting on 5 matching bases. The sequencing input was central memory CD4+ T cells from blood. This receptor was identified in a man aged 18 to 30 with type 1 diabetes. In nucleotide form, the sequence is TGTGCCAGCAGCTGGGTCGCGGGTGGGATCTACGAGCAGTACTTC. Its protein is CASSWVAGGIYEQYF.